Here is one T cell receptor (beta chain) with its context. This clonotype was counted only a few times. There is no known antigen for this receptor. One base away there is no much larger clone; base qualities are not given. The sample comes from a study of response to subunit inactivated influenza vaccine (dated by TCRdb to 2017 to 2018). Turning to the overall study: Deep quantitative T cell receptor repertoire profiling was used in the study to track responses to a trivalent subunit inactivated influenza vaccine.

Paper-wide results and their limitations: According to the authors, only a limited number of new T cells may be recruited by each seasonal influenza vaccination.

Libraries were made using RT-PCR. Instrument used: Illumina HiSeq 2500. TCRdb applied fastp at Q25 and MiXCR to the public reads, then kept only in-frame beta chains. Rows with one shared CDR3 protein collapse into an entry with the most common genes and DNA. The sample contains about 240,000 distinct CDR3 sequences, 9% to 15% of them found a single time. The top ten clonotypes cover 7.8% of the sample. From the cysteine through the phenylalanine, the CDR3 covers 13 amino acids. Just the 39-base CDR3 DNA is kept, in frame starting at base 1. The germline V gene sets CDR1 to SGHTA and CDR2 to FQGNSA. V is cut by 4 bases and J by 2 bases, and the space between the germline ends is 9 bases.

The sequence links TRBV7-2 to TRBJ2-7, with the D gene too uncertain to name. The sequence derives from a man between 50 and 59 years old who received an inactivated influenza vaccine. Donor details come from another sample of the same person, matched by shared clones. Material: non-naive T cells sorted from PBMCs, obtained 14 days before vaccination. The meaning of the sample's cell subset or site label: memory T cell fraction. The DNA reads as follows: TGTGCCAGCAGCTACGACGGAACCTACGAGCAGTACTTC. This is translated as CASSYDGTYEQYF.